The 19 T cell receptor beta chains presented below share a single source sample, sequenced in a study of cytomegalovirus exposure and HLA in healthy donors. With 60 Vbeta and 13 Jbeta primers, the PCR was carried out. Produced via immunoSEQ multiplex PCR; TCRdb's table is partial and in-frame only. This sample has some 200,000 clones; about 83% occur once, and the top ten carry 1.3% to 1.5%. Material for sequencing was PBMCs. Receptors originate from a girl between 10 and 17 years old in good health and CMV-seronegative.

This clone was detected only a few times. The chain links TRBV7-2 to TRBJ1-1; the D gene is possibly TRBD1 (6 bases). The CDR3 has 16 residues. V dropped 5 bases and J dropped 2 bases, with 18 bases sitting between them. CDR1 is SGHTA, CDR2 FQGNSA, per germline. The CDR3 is CASSITGTTINTEAFF. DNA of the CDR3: TGTGCCAGCAGCATCACCGGGACAACGATTAACACTGAAGCTTTCTTT. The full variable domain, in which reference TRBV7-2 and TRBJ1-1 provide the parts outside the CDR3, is GAGVSQSPSNKVTEKGKDVELRCDPISGHTALYWYRQSLGQGLEFLIYFQGNSAPDKSGLPSDRFSAERTGGSVSTLTIQRTQQEDSAVYLCASSITGTTINTEAFFGQGTRLTVV.

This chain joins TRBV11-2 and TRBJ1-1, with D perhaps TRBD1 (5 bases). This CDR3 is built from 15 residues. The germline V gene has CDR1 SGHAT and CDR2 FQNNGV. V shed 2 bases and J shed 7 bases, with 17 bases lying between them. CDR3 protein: CASSLLPEGAGEAFF. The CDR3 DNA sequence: TGTGCCAGCAGCTTACTCCCCGAAGGGGCCGGTGAAGCTTTCTTT.

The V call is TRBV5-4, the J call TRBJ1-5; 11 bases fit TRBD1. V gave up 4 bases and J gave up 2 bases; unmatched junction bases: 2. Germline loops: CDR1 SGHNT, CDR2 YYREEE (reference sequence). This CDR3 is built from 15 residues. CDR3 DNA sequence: TGTGCCAGCAGCCCGGACAGGGGGCGCAATCAGCCCCAGCATTTT. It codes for CASSPDRGRNQPQHF. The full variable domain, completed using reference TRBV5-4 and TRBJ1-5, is ETGVTQSPTHLIKTRGQQVTLRCSSQSGHNTVSWYQQALGQGPQFIFQYYREEENGRGNFPPRFSGLQFPNYSSELNVNALELDDSALYLCASSPDRGRNQPQHFGDGTRLSIL.

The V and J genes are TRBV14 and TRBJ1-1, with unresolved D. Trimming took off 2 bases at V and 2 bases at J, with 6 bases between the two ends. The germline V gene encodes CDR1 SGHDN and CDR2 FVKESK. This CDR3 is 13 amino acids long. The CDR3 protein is CASSQSTNTEAFF. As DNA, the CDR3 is TGTGCCAGCAGCCAATCGACAAACACTGAAGCTTTCTTT. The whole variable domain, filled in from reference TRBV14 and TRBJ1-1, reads EAGVTQFPSHSVIEKGQTVTLRCDPISGHDNLYWYRRVMGKEIKFLLHFVKESKQDESGMPNNRFLAERTGGTYSTLKVQPAELEDSGVYFCASSQSTNTEAFFGQGTRLTVV.

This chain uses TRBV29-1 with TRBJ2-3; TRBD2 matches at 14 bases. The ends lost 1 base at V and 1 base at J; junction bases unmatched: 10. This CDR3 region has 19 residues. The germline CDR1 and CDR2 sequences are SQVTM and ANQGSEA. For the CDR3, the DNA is TGCAGCGTTGAAGGGTGGAATCCGGGACTAGCGGGAGGCACAGATACGCAGTATTTT. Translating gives CSVEGWNPGLAGGTDTQYF.

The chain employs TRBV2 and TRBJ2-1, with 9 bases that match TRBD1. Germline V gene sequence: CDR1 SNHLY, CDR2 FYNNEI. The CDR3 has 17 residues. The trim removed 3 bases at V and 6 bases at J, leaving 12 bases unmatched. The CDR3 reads CASSELTGGDDSNEQFF. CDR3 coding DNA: TGTGCCAGCAGTGAGCTAACAGGGGGCGATGATTCCAATGAGCAGTTCTTC.

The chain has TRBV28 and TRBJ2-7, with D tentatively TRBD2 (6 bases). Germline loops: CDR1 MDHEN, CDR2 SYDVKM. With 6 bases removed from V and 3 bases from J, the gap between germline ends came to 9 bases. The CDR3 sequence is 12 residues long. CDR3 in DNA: TGTGCCAGCAGCCGGGGACTCTACGAGCAGTACTTC. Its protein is CASSRGLYEQYF.

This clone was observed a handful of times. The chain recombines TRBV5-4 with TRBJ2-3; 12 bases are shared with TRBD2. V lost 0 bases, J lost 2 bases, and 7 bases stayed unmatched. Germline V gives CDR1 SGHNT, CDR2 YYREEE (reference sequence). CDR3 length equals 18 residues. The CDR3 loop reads CASSLVASGRAYTDTQYF. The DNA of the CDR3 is TGTGCCAGCAGCTTGGTGGCTAGCGGGAGGGCCTACACAGATACGCAGTATTTT.

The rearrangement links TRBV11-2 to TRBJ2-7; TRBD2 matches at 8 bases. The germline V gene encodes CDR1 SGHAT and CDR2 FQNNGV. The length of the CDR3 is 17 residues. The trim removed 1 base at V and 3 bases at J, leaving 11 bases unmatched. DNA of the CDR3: TGTGCCAGCAGCTTAGGATGGGTAGCGGGGATTCGCTACGAGCAGTACTTC. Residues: CASSLGWVAGIRYEQYF.

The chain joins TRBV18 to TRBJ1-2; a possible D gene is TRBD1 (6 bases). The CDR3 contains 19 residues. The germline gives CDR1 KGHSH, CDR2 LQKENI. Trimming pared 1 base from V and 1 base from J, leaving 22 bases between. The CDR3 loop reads CASSPLPDSVPRGNYGYTF. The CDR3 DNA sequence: TGTGCCAGCTCACCACTTCCGGACAGTGTCCCCCGCGGTAACTATGGCTACACCTTC.

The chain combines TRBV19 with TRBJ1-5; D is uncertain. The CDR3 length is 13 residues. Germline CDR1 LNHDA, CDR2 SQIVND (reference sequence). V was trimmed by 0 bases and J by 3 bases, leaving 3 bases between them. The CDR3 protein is CASSIEHNQPQHF. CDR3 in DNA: TGTGCCAGTAGTATAGAACACAATCAGCCCCAGCATTTT. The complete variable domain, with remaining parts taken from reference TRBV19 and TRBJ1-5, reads DGGITQSPKYLFRKEGQNVTLSCEQNLNHDAMYWYRQDPGQGLRLIYYSQIVNDFQKGDIAEGYSVSREKKESFPLTVTSAQKNPTAFYLCASSIEHNQPQHFGDGTRLSIL.

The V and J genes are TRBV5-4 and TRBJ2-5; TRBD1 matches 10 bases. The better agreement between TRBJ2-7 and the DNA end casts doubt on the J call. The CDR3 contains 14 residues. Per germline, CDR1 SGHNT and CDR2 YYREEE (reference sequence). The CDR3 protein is CASSSGQGTYEQYF. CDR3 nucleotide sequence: TGTGCCAGCAGCTCGGGACAGGGGACCTACGAGCAGTACTTC.

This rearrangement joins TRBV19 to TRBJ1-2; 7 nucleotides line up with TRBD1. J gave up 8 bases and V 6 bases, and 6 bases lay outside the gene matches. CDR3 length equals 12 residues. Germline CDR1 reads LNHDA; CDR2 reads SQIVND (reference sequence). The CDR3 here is CASSAQGLGYTF. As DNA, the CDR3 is TGTGCCAGTAGCGCACAGGGGCTAGGCTACACCTTC.

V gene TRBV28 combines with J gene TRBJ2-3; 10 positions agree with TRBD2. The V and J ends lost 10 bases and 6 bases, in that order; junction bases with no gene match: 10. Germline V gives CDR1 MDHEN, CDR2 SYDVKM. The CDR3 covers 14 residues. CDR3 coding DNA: TGTGCCACCTCGAGCGGGGGGGCCTCGGATACGCAGTATTTT. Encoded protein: CATSSGGASDTQYF.

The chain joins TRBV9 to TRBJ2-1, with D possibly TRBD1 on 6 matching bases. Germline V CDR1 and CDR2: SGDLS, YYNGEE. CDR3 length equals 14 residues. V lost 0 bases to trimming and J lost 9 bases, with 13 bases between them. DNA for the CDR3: TGTGCCAGCAGCGTAGGGGGTGGGACAACTGAGCAGTTCTTC. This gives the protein CASSVGGGTTEQFF.

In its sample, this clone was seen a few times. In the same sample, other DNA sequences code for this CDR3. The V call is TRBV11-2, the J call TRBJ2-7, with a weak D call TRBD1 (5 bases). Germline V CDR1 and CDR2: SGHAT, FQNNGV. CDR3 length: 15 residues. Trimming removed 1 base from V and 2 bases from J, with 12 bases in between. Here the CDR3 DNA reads TGTGCCAGCAGCTTAGGGCCAGGGAAGACCTACGAGCAGTACTTC. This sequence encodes CASSLGPGKTYEQYF.

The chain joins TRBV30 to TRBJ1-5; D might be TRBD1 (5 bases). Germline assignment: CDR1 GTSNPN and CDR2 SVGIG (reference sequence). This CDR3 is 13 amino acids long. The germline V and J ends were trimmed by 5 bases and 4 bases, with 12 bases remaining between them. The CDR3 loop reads CAWGGGSNQPQHF. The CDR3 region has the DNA TGTGCCTGGGGGGGAGGATCTAATCAGCCCCAGCATTTT.

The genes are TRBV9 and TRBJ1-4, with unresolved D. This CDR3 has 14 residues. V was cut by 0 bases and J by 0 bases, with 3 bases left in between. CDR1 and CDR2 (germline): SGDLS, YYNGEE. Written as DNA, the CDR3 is TGTGCCAGCAGCGTAGCCTCAACTAATGAAAAACTGTTTTTT. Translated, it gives CASSVASTNEKLFF.

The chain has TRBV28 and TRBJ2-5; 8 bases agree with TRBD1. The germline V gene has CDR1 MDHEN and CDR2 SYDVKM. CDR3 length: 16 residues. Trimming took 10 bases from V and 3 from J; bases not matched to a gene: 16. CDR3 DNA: TGTGCCACCTATGGATCGAAGGACAGGGCCAAAGAGACCCAGTACTTC. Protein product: CATYGSKDRAKETQYF.